These 29 T cell receptor beta chains share one sample of origin, sequenced in a study of blood T cell repertoires in COVID-19 (dated by TCRdb to the early 2020s). The library was made by the immunoSEQ multiplex PCR assay. Here the immuneACCESS table is served through TCRdb, limited to in-frame sequences with V and J called. Missing clones are a known gap in these copies; in checked studies unresolved V genes cover under half, and the rest lacks a known reason. Present in this sample are about 300,000 clones, under 90% of which were seen just once. About 10% of the sample is taken by the ten largest. The source material was PBMCs or T cells enriched from blood (not recorded which). The receptor source for this set is a woman aged 18-29 years who had recovered from COVID-19.

V is TRBV11-2 and J is TRBJ2-2; 8 positions agree with TRBD2. Germline values: CDR1 SGHAT, CDR2 FQNNGV. The J segment lost 3 bases and the V segment lost 3 bases, leaving 0 bases of the junction unmatched. This CDR3 spans 14 amino acids. CDR3 region: CASSLRGDTGELFF. The CDR3 bases are TGTGCCAGCAGCTTGCGGGGGGACACCGGGGAGCTGTTTTTT.

This rearrangement joins TRBV3-1 (or the pseudogene TRBV3-2) to TRBJ2-1; 11 bases match TRBD2. The CDR3 contains 17 residues. The germline V gene has CDR1 LGHDT and CDR2 YNNKEL (reference sequence). V lost 1 base, J lost 2 bases, and 4 bases stayed unmatched. The CDR3 DNA reads as TGTGCCAGCAGCCAAGGGCTAGCGGGAGGAGCCTACAATGAGCAGTTCTTC. Translating gives CASSQGLAGGAYNEQFF.

This chain joins TRBV20-1 and TRBJ2-7; possibly TRBD2 for D (5 bases). The V end was cut by 3 bases, the J end by 3 bases, with 15 bases between. CDR1 and CDR2 from the germline V gene are DFQATT and SNEGSKA (reference sequence). This CDR3 spans 14 amino acids. In DNA form, the CDR3 reads TGCAGTGCTAGTCGGGGTTTTAGTGGCTACGAGCAGTACTTC. Its translation is CSASRGFSGYEQYF.

This clone was detected once. The chain links TRBV28 to TRBJ2-3; D call uncertain. CDR1 is MDHEN, CDR2 SYDVKM, per germline. CDR3 length: 13 residues. Trimming stripped 5 bases from V and 1 base from J, with 7 bases between. The CDR3 region is CASSPRGTDTQYF. The DNA for the CDR3 is TGTGCCAGCAGTCCCCGAGGCACAGATACGCAGTATTTT.

The chain links TRBV5-1 to TRBJ2-1; perhaps TRBD2 as D (5 bases). This CDR3 is 15 amino acids long. Per germline, CDR1 SGHRS and CDR2 YFSETQ. The germline V and J ends were trimmed by 4 bases and 0 bases, with 11 bases remaining between them. The CDR3 sequence is CASSPSGYSYNEQFF. In DNA form, the CDR3 reads TGCGCCAGCAGCCCGAGCGGATACTCCTACAATGAGCAGTTCTTC.

This clone has only one observation. The CDR3 DNA sequence: TGTGCCAGTAGTACTCACCCTACAACTAGCGCGAACACCGGGGAGCTGTTTTTT. As protein: CASSTHPTTSANTGELFF. The chain couples TRBV19 to TRBJ2-2; 7 bases are shared with TRBD2. This CDR3 spans 18 amino acids. J was trimmed by 0 bases and V by 4 bases; bases with no gene match: 11. The V gene's germline CDR1 is LNHDA and CDR2 SQIVND (reference sequence).

CDR3 sequence (DNA): TGTGCCAGCAGCTTAGTTGCGGGGGGGCAAGCAGATACGCAGTATTTT. This codes for CASSLVAGGQADTQYF. The V gene is TRBV7-3, the J gene TRBJ2-3, with 9 bases matching TRBD2. The germline CDR1 and CDR2 sequences are SGHTA and FQGTGA. This CDR3 region has 16 residues. Trimming removed 2 bases from V and 4 bases from J; junction bases left unmatched: 7.

V and J are TRBV5-1 and TRBJ1-2; 8 nucleotides align to TRBD1. The V segment lost 7 bases and the J segment 4 bases; nucleotides outside the gene matches: 9. Germline assignment: CDR1 SGHRS and CDR2 YFSETQ. This CDR3 has 14 residues. CDR3: CASHRDRGSYGYTF. The CDR3, as DNA: TGCGCCAGCCACCGAGACAGGGGTTCCTATGGCTACACCTTC.

The chain links TRBV4-1 to TRBJ2-3, with 10 bases matching TRBD2. The CDR3 is 16 residues long. Germline lookup yields CDR1 MGHRA and CDR2 YSYEKL. Trimming removed 1 base from V and 4 bases from J; junction bases left unmatched: 5. CDR3 coding DNA: TGCGCCAGCAGCCAAGTGGCTAGCGGGAGCCCAGATACGCAGTATTTT. It specifies CASSQVASGSPDTQYF.

As DNA, the CDR3 is TGTGCCAGCAGTTCTTTGGGGCTCAGGGGGCTGAACTATGGCTACACCTTC. The encoded protein is CASSSLGLRGLNYGYTF. The chain uses TRBV6-2 or TRBV6-3 and TRBJ1-2, with 8 bases identical to TRBD1. Germline CDR1 and CDR2: MNHEY and SVGEGT. The CDR3 runs to 17 residues. Trimming took 4 bases from V and 2 from J; bases not matched to a gene: 12.

Written as DNA, the CDR3 is TGTGCCAGAAGCCCGCAGGGAAATCAGCCCCAGCATTTT. Its protein is CARSPQGNQPQHF. The V gene is TRBV5-3, the J gene TRBJ1-5, with D possibly TRBD1 on 5 matching bases. TRBV5-3 falls under the ORF class, with uncertain function. The CDR3 sequence is 13 residues long. V dropped 4 bases and J dropped 4 bases, with 9 bases sitting between them.

V gene TRBV13 combines with J gene TRBJ1-1; D gene uncertain. Germline lookup yields CDR1 PRHDT and CDR2 FYEKMQ (reference sequence). This CDR3 contains 15 residues. V was shortened by 0 bases and J by 6 bases, with 14 bases between the two germline ends. CDR3 protein: CASSLGGLGRAEAFF. Written as DNA, the CDR3 is TGTGCCAGCAGCTTAGGTGGCTTAGGGAGGGCTGAAGCTTTCTTT. Filled out from reference TRBV13 and TRBJ1-1, the complete variable domain reads AAGVIQSPRHLIKEKRETATLKCYPIPRHDTVYWYQQGPGQDPQFLISFYEKMQSDKGSIPDRFSAQQFSDYHSELNMSSLELGDSALYFCASSLGGLGRAEAFFGQGTRLTVV.

The chain has TRBV6-1 and TRBJ1-4; 9 bases are shared with TRBD1. The CDR3 extends over 16 amino acids. CDR1 and CDR2 (germline): MNHNS, SASEGT. The junction had 9 bases not matched to a gene; V was cut back by 4 bases and J by 6 bases. The chain's CDR3 is CASSAQNTGGDEKLFF. CDR3 coding DNA: TGTGCCAGCAGTGCACAGAATACAGGGGGCGATGAAAAACTGTTTTTT.

This clone has a single count. The rearrangement uses TRBV27 and TRBJ1-1; 7 nucleotides match TRBD1. Germline V CDR1 and CDR2: MNHEY, SMNVEV (reference sequence). This CDR3 has 12 residues. Germline trimming cut 3 bases from V and 6 bases from J; bases unmatched to any gene: 1. CDR3 sequence reads: CASSFQGAEAFF. The CDR3 coding sequence is TGTGCCAGCAGTTTCCAGGGGGCTGAAGCTTTCTTT.

The chain employs TRBV11-2 and TRBJ2-7, with D maybe TRBD1 (6 bases). This CDR3 has 12 amino acids. V gave up 6 bases and J gave up 5 bases, with 11 bases separating them. From germline, CDR1 is SGHAT and CDR2 FQNNGV. The CDR3: CASSTQGHEQYF. CDR3 nucleotides: TGTGCCAGCAGTACACAGGGACACGAGCAGTACTTC.

This chain joins TRBV28 and TRBJ1-6; maybe TRBD1 (5 bases). Trimming took 7 bases from V and 9 from J, leaving 22 bases between them. This CDR3 is built from 16 residues. Germline V gene sequence: CDR1 MDHEN, CDR2 SYDVKM. The CDR3 spells CASTDFREGRGSPLHF. As DNA, the CDR3 is TGTGCCAGCACCGATTTTCGGGAGGGGCGAGGTTCACCCCTCCACTTT. The full variable domain, with the rest looked up from reference TRBV28 and TRBJ1-6, is DVKVTQSSRYLVKRTGEKVFLECVQDMDHENMFWYRQDPGLGLRLIYFSYDVKMKEKGDIPEGYSVSREKKERFSLILESASTNQTSMYLCASTDFREGRGSPLHFGNGTRLTVT.

This chain joins TRBV6-5 and TRBJ1-2; TRBD1 matches at 8 bases. J gave up 4 bases and V 4 bases, and 8 bases lay outside the gene matches. Germline lookup yields CDR1 MNHEY and CDR2 SVGAGI. The CDR3 length is 15 residues. The CDR3 spells CASSSDRGAGYGYTF. The CDR3, as DNA: TGTGCCAGCAGTTCTGACAGGGGCGCCGGCTATGGCTACACCTTC.

V and J are TRBV5-1 and TRBJ2-5; perhaps TRBD2 as D (7 bases). With 5 bases removed from V and 4 bases from J, the gap between germline ends came to 21 bases. The CDR3 has 16 amino acids. The germline gives CDR1 SGHRS, CDR2 YFSETQ. The DNA for the CDR3 is TGCGCCAGCAGTGTGGAAGGGGGAGGGCCGGGAGAGACCCAGTACTTC. Translating gives CASSVEGGGPGETQYF.

The chain has TRBV9 and TRBJ2-2, with TRBD1 identical over 9 bases. The V segment lost 1 base and the J segment 7 bases; nucleotides outside the gene matches: 8. Per germline, CDR1 SGDLS and CDR2 YYNGEE. The CDR3 runs 16 residues. The CDR3 reads CASSVYGTGTRGELFF. CDR3 bases: TGTGCCAGCAGCGTATACGGGACAGGGACACGCGGGGAGCTGTTTTTT.

The rearrangement links TRBV28 to TRBJ2-2, with 7 bases lining up with TRBD2. Germline-derived CDR1 and CDR2 are MDHEN and SYDVKM. The CDR3 is 14 residues long. Germline trimming cut 5 bases from V and 7 bases from J; bases unmatched to any gene: 7. DNA for the CDR3: TGTGCCAGCAGTATAAGGGCTAGCGGCGGGGAGCTGTTTTTT. Amino acid sequence: CASSIRASGGELFF.

The CDR3 sequence: CASSDGTSGSNEQFF. The DNA for the CDR3 is TGTGCCAGCAGCGACGGGACTAGCGGGTCTAATGAGCAGTTCTTC. The rearrangement links TRBV27 to TRBJ2-1, with 12 bases fitting TRBD2. With 6 bases clipped from V and 7 bases from J, the junction kept 7 bases outside the gene matches. Germline CDR1 is MNHEY and CDR2 is SMNVEV (reference sequence). The CDR3 length is 15 residues.

The rearrangement links TRBV27 to TRBJ1-4, with TRBD1 matching over 7 bases. Trimming cost V 6 bases and J 7 bases; bases outside gene matches: 11. This CDR3 spans 15 amino acids. Germline-derived CDR1 and CDR2 are MNHEY and SMNVEV (reference sequence). This CDR3 reads CASSTNRGEGEKLFF. CDR3 in DNA: TGTGCCAGCAGCACAAACAGGGGAGAGGGTGAAAAACTGTTTTTT.

The rearrangement joins TRBV2 to TRBJ1-2; a possible D gene is TRBD1 (5 bases). Trimming pared 7 bases from V and 3 bases from J, leaving 24 bases between. Germline assignment: CDR1 SNHLY and CDR2 FYNNEI. The CDR3 is 17 residues long. CDR3 nucleotides: TGTGCCAGCAAAGAGGGGTCGGGAGTTGGGGGAGACTATGGCTACACCTTC. This sequence encodes CASKEGSGVGGDYGYTF.

The chain uses TRBV29-1 and TRBJ1-5, with 8 bases fitting TRBD1. V was clipped by 4 bases and J by 2 bases; unmatched bases: 10. Germline V lookup: CDR1 SQVTM, CDR2 ANQGSEA. CDR3 length equals 16 residues. The CDR3 DNA is TGCAGCGTTGGGGTAGGACAGGGAGGCGGCAATCAGCCCCAGCATTTT. Encoded protein: CSVGVGQGGGNQPQHF.

This sequence joins TRBV9 and TRBJ2-1; D possibly corresponds to TRBD1 (5 bases). The germline gives CDR1 SGDLS, CDR2 YYNGEE. The V end was cut by 4 bases, the J end by 1 base, with 18 bases between. This CDR3 comprises 17 residues. The CDR3 reads CASSSLGAPGSYNEQFF. CDR3 in DNA: TGTGCCAGCAGCTCCCTAGGGGCCCCGGGTTCCTACAATGAGCAGTTCTTC. Combining the CDR3 with reference TRBV9 and TRBJ2-1 gives the whole variable domain DSGVTQTPKHLITATGQRVTLRCSPRSGDLSVYWYQQSLDQGLQFLIQYYNGEERAKGNILERFSAQQFPDLHSELNLSSLELGDSALYFCASSSLGAPGSYNEQFFGPGTRLTVL.

V gene TRBV5-1 combines with J gene TRBJ2-6, with D uncertain. The V end was cut by 1 base, the J end by 0 bases, with 5 bases between. The germline CDR1 and CDR2 sequences are SGHRS and YFSETQ. The CDR3 is made up of 15 amino acids. This CDR3 is CASSLTVSGANVLTF. CDR3 DNA: TGCGCCAGCAGCTTGACAGTCTCTGGGGCCAACGTCCTGACTTTC.

This clone was seen only once. The chain links TRBV6-1 to TRBJ2-7; D perhaps matches TRBD2 (5 bases). The CDR3 extends over 13 amino acids. V was cut by 1 base and J by 2 bases, with 6 bases left in between. CDR1 is MNHNS and CDR2 is SASEGT in the germline V gene. In DNA, the CDR3 is TGTGCCAGCAGTGAAGGGACTCCCTACGAGCAGTACTTC. Amino acid sequence: CASSEGTPYEQYF.

The chain combines TRBV5-1 with TRBJ1-1; 9 bases agree with TRBD1. V lost 0 bases, J lost 2 bases, and 8 bases stayed unmatched. Germline V gene lookup returns CDR1 SGHRS and CDR2 YFSETQ. The CDR3 length is 17 residues. CDR3 sequence reads: CASSLVRTGERNTEAFF. The CDR3 DNA reads as TGCGCCAGCAGCTTGGTTCGGACAGGGGAAAGAAACACTGAAGCTTTCTTT.

The chain couples TRBV11-2 to TRBJ1-3, with D uncertain. Trimming removed 3 bases from V and 7 bases from J, with 10 bases in between. Germline V lookup: CDR1 SGHAT, CDR2 FQNNGV. The CDR3 runs to 13 residues. The DNA for the CDR3 is TGTGCCAGCAGCTTGAGACTCGGGAACACCATATATTTT. It translates to CASSLRLGNTIYF.